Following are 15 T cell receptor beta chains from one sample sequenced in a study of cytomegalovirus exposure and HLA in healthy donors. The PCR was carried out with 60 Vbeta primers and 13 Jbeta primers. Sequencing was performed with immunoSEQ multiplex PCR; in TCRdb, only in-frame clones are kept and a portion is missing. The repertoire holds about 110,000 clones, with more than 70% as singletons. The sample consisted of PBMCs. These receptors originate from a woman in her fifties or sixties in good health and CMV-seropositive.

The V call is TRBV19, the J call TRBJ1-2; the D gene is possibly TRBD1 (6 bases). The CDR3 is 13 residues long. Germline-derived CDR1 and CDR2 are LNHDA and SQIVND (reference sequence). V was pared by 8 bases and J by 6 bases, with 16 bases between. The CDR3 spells CASQLRGAHGYTF. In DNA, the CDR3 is TGTGCCAGTCAACTCCGGGGGGCTCATGGCTACACCTTC. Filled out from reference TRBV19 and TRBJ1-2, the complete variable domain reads DGGITQSPKYLFRKEGQNVTLSCEQNLNHDAMYWYRQDPGQGLRLIYYSQIVNDFQKGDIAEGYSVSREKKESFPLTVTSAQKNPTAFYLCASQLRGAHGYTFGSGTRLTVV.

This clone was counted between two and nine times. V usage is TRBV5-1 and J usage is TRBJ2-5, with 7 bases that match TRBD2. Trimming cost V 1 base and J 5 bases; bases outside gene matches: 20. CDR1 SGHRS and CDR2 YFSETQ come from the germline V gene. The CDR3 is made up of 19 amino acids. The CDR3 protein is CASSLRAGTRRLGYETQYF. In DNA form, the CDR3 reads TGCGCCAGCAGCTTGAGAGCGGGAACCCGCCGTCTGGGGTATGAGACCCAGTACTTC.

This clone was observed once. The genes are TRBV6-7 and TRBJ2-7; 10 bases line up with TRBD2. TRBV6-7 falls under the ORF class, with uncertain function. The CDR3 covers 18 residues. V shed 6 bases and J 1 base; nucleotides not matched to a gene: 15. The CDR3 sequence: CASSPPPASGSRSYEQYF. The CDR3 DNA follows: TGTGCCAGCAGCCCCCCCCCGGCTAGCGGGAGTAGGTCCTACGAGCAGTACTTC.

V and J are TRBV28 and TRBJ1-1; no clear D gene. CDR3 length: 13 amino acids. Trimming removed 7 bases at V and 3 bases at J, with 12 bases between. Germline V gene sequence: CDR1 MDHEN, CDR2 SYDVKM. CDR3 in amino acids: CASKLMGDTEAFF. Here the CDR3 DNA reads TGTGCCAGCAAACTAATGGGAGACACTGAAGCTTTCTTT. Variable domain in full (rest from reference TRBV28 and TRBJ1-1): DVKVTQSSRYLVKRTGEKVFLECVQDMDHENMFWYRQDPGLGLRLIYFSYDVKMKEKGDIPEGYSVSREKKERFSLILESASTNQTSMYLCASKLMGDTEAFFGQGTRLTVV.

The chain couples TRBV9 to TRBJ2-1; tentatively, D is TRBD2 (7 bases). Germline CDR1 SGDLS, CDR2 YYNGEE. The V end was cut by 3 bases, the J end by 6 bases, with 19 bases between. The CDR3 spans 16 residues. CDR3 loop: CASSEGGAAAINEQFF. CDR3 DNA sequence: TGTGCCAGCAGCGAGGGGGGGGCGGCAGCAATCAATGAGCAGTTCTTC.

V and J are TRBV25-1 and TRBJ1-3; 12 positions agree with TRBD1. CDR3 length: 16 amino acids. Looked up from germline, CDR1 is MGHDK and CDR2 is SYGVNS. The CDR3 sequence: CAADPGQGAAGNTIYF. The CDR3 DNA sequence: TGTGCTGCCGACCCGGGACAGGGGGCGGCTGGAAACACCATATATTTT.

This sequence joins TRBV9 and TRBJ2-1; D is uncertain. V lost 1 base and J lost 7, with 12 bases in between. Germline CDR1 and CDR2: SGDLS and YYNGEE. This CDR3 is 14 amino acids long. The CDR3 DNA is TGTGCCAGCAGCGTATATTATCGCGATAATGAGCAGTTCTTC. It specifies CASSVYYRDNEQFF.

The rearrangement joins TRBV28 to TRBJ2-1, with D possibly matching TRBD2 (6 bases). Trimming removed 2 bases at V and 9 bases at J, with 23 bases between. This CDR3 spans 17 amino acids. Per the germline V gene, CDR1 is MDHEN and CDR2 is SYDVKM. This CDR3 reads CASSLGWAGPGASEQFF. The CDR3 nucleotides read TGTGCCAGCAGTTTAGGCTGGGCGGGACCGGGAGCCAGTGAGCAGTTCTTC.

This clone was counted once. CDR3 sequence reads: CASSIRPAGGFIRYNEQFF. In nucleotides, the CDR3 is TGTGCCAGTAGTATCCGTCCGGCGGGAGGTTTTATTAGATACAATGAGCAGTTCTTC. The chain combines TRBV19 with TRBJ2-1; 8 nucleotides line up with TRBD2. The germline V gene has CDR1 LNHDA and CDR2 SQIVND (reference sequence). This CDR3 has 19 residues. V lost 3 bases, J lost 4 bases, and 17 bases stayed unmatched.

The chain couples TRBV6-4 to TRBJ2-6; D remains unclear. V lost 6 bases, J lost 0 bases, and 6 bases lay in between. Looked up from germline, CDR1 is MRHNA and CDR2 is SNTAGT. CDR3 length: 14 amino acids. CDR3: CASSRSSGANVLTF. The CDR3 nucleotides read TGTGCCAGCAGCCGGAGCTCTGGGGCCAACGTCCTGACTTTC.

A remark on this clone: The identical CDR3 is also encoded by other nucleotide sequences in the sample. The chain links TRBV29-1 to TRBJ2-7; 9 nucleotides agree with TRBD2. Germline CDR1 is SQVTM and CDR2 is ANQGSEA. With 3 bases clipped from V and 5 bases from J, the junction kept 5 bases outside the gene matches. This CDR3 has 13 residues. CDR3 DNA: TGCAGCGTTGATGCAGGGACTAGCAACGAGCAGTACTTC. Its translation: CSVDAGTSNEQYF.

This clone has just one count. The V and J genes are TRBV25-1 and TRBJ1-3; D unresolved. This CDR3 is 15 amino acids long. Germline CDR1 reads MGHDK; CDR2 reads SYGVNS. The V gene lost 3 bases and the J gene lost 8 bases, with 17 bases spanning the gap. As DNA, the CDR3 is TGTGCCAGCAGTGAGGGATGGGGAGCTGCAGACACCATATATTTT. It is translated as CASSEGWGAADTIYF.

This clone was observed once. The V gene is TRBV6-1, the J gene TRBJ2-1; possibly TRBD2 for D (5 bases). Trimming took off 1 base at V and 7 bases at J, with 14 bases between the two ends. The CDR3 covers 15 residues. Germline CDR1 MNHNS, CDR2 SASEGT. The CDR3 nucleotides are TGTGCCAGCAGTGAAGGAGTTAAGCGGCTTAATGAGCAGTTCTTC. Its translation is CASSEGVKRLNEQFF.

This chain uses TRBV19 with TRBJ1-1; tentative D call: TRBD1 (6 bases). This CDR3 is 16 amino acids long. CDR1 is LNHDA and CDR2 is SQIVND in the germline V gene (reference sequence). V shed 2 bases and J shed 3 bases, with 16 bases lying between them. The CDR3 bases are TGTGCCAGTAGTATATGGGCGGCAGGGGATGACACTGAAGCTTTCTTT. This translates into CASSIWAAGDDTEAFF.

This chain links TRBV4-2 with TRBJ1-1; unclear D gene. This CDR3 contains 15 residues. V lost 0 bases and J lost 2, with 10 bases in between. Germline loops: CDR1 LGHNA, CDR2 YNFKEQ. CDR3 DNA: TGTGCCAGCAGCCAAGAGGATCGGGTAAACACTGAAGCTTTCTTT. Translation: CASSQEDRVNTEAFF.